This T cell receptor beta chain was sequenced during a study of response to subunit inactivated influenza vaccine. TCRdb reanalysed the RT-PCR reads using MiXCR and keeps one entry per CDR3 protein. In the table there are around 530,000 distinct CDR3 sequences, approximately 10% of which are singletons. This clonotype was counted only a few times. The material was PBMCs from blood, obtained on the day of vaccination. The receptor comes from a man aged 45-65 years who received an inactivated influenza vaccine.

CDR3: CSARGITGGNYNEQFF. The CDR3 coding sequence is TGCAGTGCTAGAGGGATTACGGGAGGTAACTACAATGAGCAGTTCTTC. The V gene is TRBV20-1, the J gene TRBJ2-1, with TRBD2 matching over 7 bases. Germline loops: CDR1 DFQATT, CDR2 SNEGSKA (reference sequence). The V and J ends lost 1 base and 3 bases, in that order; junction bases with no gene match: 9. The CDR3 spans 16 residues.